This section outlines one TCR beta chain sequence together with its context. The antigen is undetermined. TCRdb's table, derived via immunoSEQ multiplex PCR, lists solely in-frame clones and lacks some. Of millions of clones listed, 90% to 95% are singletons. The V gene lost 4 bases and the J gene lost 5 bases, with 23 bases spanning the gap. The CDR3 has 17 residues. Germline V gene data show CDR1 as LNHNV and CDR2 as YYDKDF (reference sequence). The entry originates in a study of shared clonotypes between healthy human individuals. Study-level points and caveats: Between a few donors, naive CD4 clonotypes were shared at a level of about 5%. Generally, naive subsets came out with larger estimated richness than memory subsets. Clonotype sharing levels among donors were expected to vary with sequencing depth.

The sample was naive CD4+ T cells sorted from blood. Documented subset: CD45RA+ positively selected. The chain carries TRBV15 and TRBJ1-2; possibly TRBD1 for D (5 bases). The sequence was collected from a man between 18 and 35 years old in good health. The DNA of the CDR3 is TGTGCCACCAGCATAGAGGCAGGTGGAGGGGCCCGGTATGGCTACACCTTC. It encodes CATSIEAGGGARYGYTF. The full variable domain, completed using reference TRBV15 and TRBJ1-2, is DAMVIQNPRYQVTQFGKPVTLSCSQTLNHNVMYWYQQKSSQAPKLLFHYYDKDFNNEADTPDNFQSRRPNTSFCFLDIRSPGLGDTAMYLCATSIEAGGGARYGYTFGSGTRLTVV.